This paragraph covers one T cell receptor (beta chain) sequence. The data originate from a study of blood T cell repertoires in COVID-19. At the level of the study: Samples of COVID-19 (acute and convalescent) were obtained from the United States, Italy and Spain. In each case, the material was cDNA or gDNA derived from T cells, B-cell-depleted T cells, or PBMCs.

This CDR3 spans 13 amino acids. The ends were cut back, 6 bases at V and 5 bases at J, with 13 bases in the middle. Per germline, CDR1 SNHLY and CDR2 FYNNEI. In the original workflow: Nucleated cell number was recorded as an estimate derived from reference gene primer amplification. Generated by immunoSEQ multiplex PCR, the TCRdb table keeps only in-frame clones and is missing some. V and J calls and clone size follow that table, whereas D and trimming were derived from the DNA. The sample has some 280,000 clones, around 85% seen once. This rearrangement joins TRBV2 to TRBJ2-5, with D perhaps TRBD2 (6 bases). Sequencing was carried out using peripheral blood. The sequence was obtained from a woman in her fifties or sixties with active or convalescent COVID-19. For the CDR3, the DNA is TGTGCCAGCAGGACCGGGACTGCGGAGACCCAGTACTTC. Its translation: CASRTGTAETQYF.